Below, 29 T cell receptor beta chains from the same sample are listed, as sequenced in a study of Tregs in tolerant kidney transplant recipients. The repertoire was sequenced with immunoSEQ multiplex PCR; TCRdb's copy has only in-frame clones and lacks some. Of about 21,000 clones listed, 81% were seen once; the top ten hold 25%. Recipients received nonmyeloablative bone marrow transplants from related graft donors, with transient mixed chimerism. The sample here was CD8+ T cells from blood (PBMCs), taken 6 months after the transplant. These receptors were collected from a human patient who received a combined kidney and bone marrow transplant. Part of the T cells may come from the graft donor.

The V and J genes are TRBV30 and TRBJ2-7; 10 nucleotides align to TRBD1. The junction had 4 bases not matched to a gene; V was cut back by 2 bases and J by 3 bases. In germline, CDR1 is GTSNPN, CDR2 SVGIG (reference sequence). CDR3 length equals 14 residues. In DNA form, the CDR3 reads TGTGCCTGGAGTCCCGGGACAGGGGACTACGAGCAGTACTTC. Its protein is CAWSPGTGDYEQYF.

The chain has TRBV18 and TRBJ2-3, with D possibly being TRBD2 (5 bases). The CDR3 is made up of 15 amino acids. The germline CDR1 and CDR2 sequences are KGHSH and LQKENI. V was trimmed by 3 bases and J by 2 bases, leaving 12 bases between them. DNA of the CDR3: TGTGCCAGCTCACCCCGGGAAACCAACACAGATACGCAGTATTTT. This encodes CASSPRETNTDTQYF.

The chain couples TRBV11-2 to TRBJ2-1; weak D call: TRBD1 (5 bases). The ends were cut back, 3 bases at V and 14 bases at J, with 11 bases in the middle. CDR3 length: 11 amino acids. Germline V gene lookup returns CDR1 SGHAT and CDR2 FQNNGV. The CDR3 DNA is TGTGCCAGCAGCTTTTCGGCAGGGAAGTTCTTC. Protein: CASSFSAGKFF. The full variable domain, completed using reference TRBV11-2 and TRBJ2-1, is EAGVAQSPRYKIIEKRQSVAFWCNPISGHATLYWYQQILGQGPKLLIQFQNNGVVDDSQLPKDRFSAERLKGVDSTLKIQPAKLEDSAVYLCASSFSAGKFFGPGTRLTVL.

This rearrangement joins TRBV5-1 to TRBJ2-1; 11 bases match TRBD2. CDR3 length equals 17 residues. Per the germline V gene, CDR1 is SGHRS and CDR2 is YFSETQ. The ends lost 0 bases at V and 7 bases at J; junction bases unmatched: 9. The CDR3 bases are TGCGCCAGCAGCTTGGCTAGCGGGGGGAGGTTAGGGAATGAGCAGTTCTTC. It specifies CASSLASGGRLGNEQFF.

The chain carries TRBV5-1 and TRBJ2-7; 7 positions match TRBD2. V lost 2 bases to trimming and J lost 0 bases; unmatched junction nucleotides: 5. Germline V CDR1 and CDR2: SGHRS, YFSETQ. The length of the CDR3 is 15 residues. The CDR3 DNA follows: TGCGCCAGCAGCTTCGAAGCGGGAAGCTCCTACGAGCAGTACTTC. This codes for CASSFEAGSSYEQYF.

The chain employs TRBV7-9 and TRBJ1-2, with D possibly TRBD1 on 6 matching bases. The CDR3 runs 15 residues. Trimming took off 5 bases at V and 6 bases at J, with 19 bases between the two ends. The germline V gene has CDR1 SEHNR and CDR2 FQNEAQ (reference sequence). The CDR3 region is CASSLNREEKNGYTF. The CDR3, as DNA: TGTGCCAGCAGCCTTAACAGGGAAGAGAAAAATGGCTACACCTTC. Combining the CDR3 with reference TRBV7-9 and TRBJ1-2 gives the whole variable domain DTGVSQNPRHKITKRGQNVTFRCDPISEHNRLYWYRQTLGQGPEFLTYFQNEAQLEKSRLLSDRFSAERPKGSFSTLEIQRTEQGDSAMYLCASSLNREEKNGYTFGSGTRLTVV.

The chain employs TRBV4-3 and TRBJ2-7; 7 bases fit TRBD1. V shed 2 bases, J shed 2 bases, and the junction held 6 bases outside the gene matches. Germline loops: CDR1 LGHNA, CDR2 YSLEER. The CDR3 length is 15 residues. CDR3 amino acids: CASSQSVTGAYEQYF. The CDR3 DNA reads as TGCGCCAGCAGCCAAAGTGTTACAGGGGCCTACGAGCAGTACTTC.

The V call is TRBV5-1, the J call TRBJ2-7; D ambiguous. This CDR3 has 14 amino acids. The germline V and J ends were trimmed by 1 base and 4 bases, with 12 bases remaining between them. The germline V gene encodes CDR1 SGHRS and CDR2 YFSETQ. CDR3 residues: CASSLKSSYYEQYF. CDR3 coding DNA: TGCGCCAGCAGCTTGAAGTCTAGTTATTACGAGCAGTACTTC.

V and J are TRBV10-3 and TRBJ2-3; 11 bases fit TRBD2. The V and J ends lost 5 bases and 8 bases, in that order; junction bases with no gene match: 12. The CDR3 runs 16 residues. CDR1 and CDR2 (germline): ENHRY, SYGVKD. CDR3 DNA: TGTGCCATCAGTCTAGTCGGGCCTAGCGGGAGGCGTACGCAGTATTTT. Encoded protein: CAISLVGPSGRRTQYF.

V is TRBV7-9 and J is TRBJ1-4; TRBD1 might be the D (5 bases). Germline assignment: CDR1 SEHNR and CDR2 FQNEAQ (reference sequence). The V and J ends lost 6 bases and 3 bases respectively, with 17 bases between them. The CDR3 extends over 16 amino acids. CDR3 protein: CASRTSRRGANEKLFF. The CDR3 nucleotides are TGTGCCAGCAGGACGTCCAGGAGGGGAGCTAATGAAAAACTGTTTTTT.

This clone showed up just once. The chain has TRBV19 and TRBJ2-5; possible D gene TRBD2, 6 bases. CDR3 size: 15 residues. V was cut by 3 bases and J by 4 bases, with 15 bases left in between. Germline V CDR1 and CDR2: LNHDA, SQIVND (reference sequence). CDR3 region: CASSISGSLGETQYF. In nucleotides, the CDR3 is TGTGCCAGTAGTATCTCCGGGAGCCTCGGAGAGACCCAGTACTTC.

The gene calls are TRBV9 and TRBJ2-5; D is possibly TRBD1 (6 bases). CDR1 and CDR2 (germline): SGDLS, YYNGEE. The CDR3 has 15 amino acids. Trimming removed 3 bases from V and 1 base from J, with 13 bases in between. CDR3 loop: CASSEWDTSQETQYF. For the CDR3, the DNA is TGTGCCAGCAGCGAGTGGGACACCTCCCAAGAGACCCAGTACTTC.

As for this clone: Other DNA sequences of this sample code for an identical CDR3. The rearrangement uses TRBV10-3 and TRBJ1-6; D perhaps matches TRBD1 (5 bases). CDR3 length equals 14 residues. The V and J ends lost 3 bases and 9 bases respectively, with 12 bases between them. CDR1 and CDR2 (germline): ENHRY, SYGVKD. The CDR3 coding sequence is TGTGCCATCAGTGAAAGGGGTAGTCGTTCACCCCTCCACTTT. As protein: CAISERGSRSPLHF.

The V gene is TRBV5-1, the J gene TRBJ2-1; TRBD1 matches 7 bases. The junction had 4 bases not matched to a gene; V was cut back by 4 bases and J by 6 bases. Germline assignment: CDR1 SGHRS and CDR2 YFSETQ. The CDR3 length is 13 residues. The CDR3 reads CASSGTEGNEQFF. CDR3 DNA sequence: TGCGCCAGCAGCGGGACAGAAGGCAATGAGCAGTTCTTC.

The rearrangement joins TRBV28 to TRBJ1-3; D unclear. CDR3 length: 16 residues. Germline CDR1 reads MDHEN; CDR2 reads SYDVKM. Trimming pared 3 bases from V and 1 base from J, leaving 13 bases between. The DNA for the CDR3 is TGTGCCAGCAGTTTTCGAGGGCTGTGGTCTGGAAACACCATATATTTT. It codes for CASSFRGLWSGNTIYF.

CDR3 nucleotide sequence: TGTGCCAGCAGCTTATACCCGGGAAATGAGCAGTTCTTC. As protein: CASSLYPGNEQFF. The V and J genes are TRBV7-3 and TRBJ2-1; D may be TRBD2 (5 bases). The CDR3 spans 13 residues. CDR1 is SGHTA and CDR2 is FQGTGA in the germline V gene. V was trimmed by 2 bases and J by 7 bases, leaving 9 bases between them.

The chain employs TRBV27 and TRBJ1-2, with 8 bases fitting TRBD1. CDR1 MNHEY and CDR2 SMNVEV come from the germline V gene (reference sequence). Losses at the gene ends were 2 bases for V and 6 bases for J; bases not matched to a gene: 14. The length of the CDR3 is 17 residues. The CDR3 region is CASSLTASGTGEDGYTF. The DNA for the CDR3 is TGTGCCAGCAGTTTAACGGCCTCAGGGACAGGAGAGGATGGCTACACCTTC.

The chain combines TRBV7-2 with TRBJ2-7; D unresolved. This CDR3 has 14 amino acids. Germline V gene lookup returns CDR1 SGHTA and CDR2 FQGNSA. Trimming cost V 0 bases and J 0 bases, with 6 bases left between them. CDR3 in DNA: TGTGCCAGCAGCTTAGCCTTTCTCTCCTACGAGCAGTACTTC. It is translated as CASSLAFLSYEQYF.

This chain links TRBV7-9 with TRBJ2-5; 11 bases line up with TRBD2. The germline gives CDR1 SEHNR, CDR2 FQNEAQ (reference sequence). Germline trimming cut 1 base from V and 9 bases from J; bases unmatched to any gene: 7. The CDR3 sequence is 15 residues long. CDR3 region: CASSLGGLAGRSQYF. CDR3 nucleotide sequence: TGTGCCAGCAGCTTAGGAGGACTAGCGGGCCGGTCCCAGTACTTC.

This chain uses TRBV9 with TRBJ2-7; a weak D match, TRBD1 (8 bases). This CDR3 region has 14 residues. V shed 3 bases and J shed 3 bases, with 13 bases lying between them. The V gene's germline CDR1 is SGDLS and CDR2 YYNGEE. In nucleotides, the CDR3 is TGTGCCAGCAGCGGGGAGGGACAGGTCTACGAGCAGTACTTC. Protein product: CASSGEGQVYEQYF.

The chain recombines TRBV7-8 with TRBJ1-2; 11 bases map to TRBD1. Germline assignment: CDR1 SGHVS and CDR2 FQNEAQ. The CDR3 spans 14 residues. V gave up 3 bases and J gave up 7 bases; unmatched junction bases: 4. As DNA, the CDR3 is TGTGCCAGCAGCTTGGGGACAGGGGGACCTGGCTACACCTTC. It is translated as CASSLGTGGPGYTF. The full variable domain, completed using reference TRBV7-8 and TRBJ1-2, is GAGVSQSPRYKVAKRGQDVALRCDPISGHVSLFWYQQALGQGPEFLTYFQNEAQLDKSGLPSDRFFAERPEGSVSTLKIQRTQQEDSAVYLCASSLGTGGPGYTFGSGTRLTVV.

V and J are TRBV5-5 and TRBJ2-7; D gene ambiguous. CDR3 length: 15 amino acids. The ends were cut back, 0 bases at V and 3 bases at J, with 13 bases in the middle. In germline, CDR1 is SGHKS, CDR2 YYEKEE (reference sequence). The CDR3 spells CASSLVSRLNYEQYF. CDR3 sequence (DNA): TGTGCCAGCAGCTTGGTATCTCGACTTAACTACGAGCAGTACTTC.

This chain uses TRBV11-2 with TRBJ2-5, with TRBD2 matching 8 bases. V shed 5 bases and J 4 bases; nucleotides not matched to a gene: 18. This CDR3 is 18 amino acids long. Germline CDR1 is SGHAT and CDR2 is FQNNGV. The CDR3 DNA sequence: TGTGCCAGCAGCACGGGGGGGGCAGGGGACACGTCGAGAGAGACCCAGTACTTC. It yields the protein CASSTGGAGDTSRETQYF.

This clone was found once. This CDR3 is CASSDWLSSGGAIDTQYF. As DNA, the CDR3 is TGTGCCAGCAGCGATTGGCTCTCTAGCGGGGGGGCGATAGATACGCAGTATTTT. The rearrangement joins TRBV7-2 to TRBJ2-3, with 12 nucleotides matching TRBD2. The CDR3 length is 18 residues. Germline V gives CDR1 SGHTA, CDR2 FQGNSA. The junction had 14 bases not matched to a gene; V was cut back by 5 bases and J by 5 bases.

The chain couples TRBV4-1 to TRBJ2-7; maybe TRBD2 (6 bases). The CDR3 loop spans 16 amino acids. The V and J ends lost 1 base and 6 bases respectively, with 19 bases between them. Germline V CDR1 and CDR2: MGHRA, YSYEKL. CDR3 residues: CASSQGWRAIRCEQYF. CDR3 nucleotides: TGCGCCAGCAGCCAAGGTTGGAGGGCCATCCGGTGCGAGCAGTACTTC.

This clone was seen more than once but under ten times. The gene calls are TRBV9 and TRBJ2-5; D is perhaps TRBD1 (6 bases). This CDR3 has 15 residues. Germline loops: CDR1 SGDLS, CDR2 YYNGEE. Trimming took 4 bases from V and 3 from J, leaving 16 bases between them. The CDR3 reads CASSPGRQVEETQYF. CDR3 sequence (DNA): TGTGCCAGCAGCCCTGGTAGACAGGTGGAAGAGACCCAGTACTTC.

This CDR3 is CASSQVRDNRYNEQFF. The CDR3 bases are TGTGCCAGCAGCCAAGTTAGGGACAACCGCTACAATGAGCAGTTCTTC. The rearrangement joins TRBV4-2 to TRBJ2-1; TRBD1 might be the D (6 bases). The CDR3 sequence is 16 residues long. Germline-derived CDR1 and CDR2 are LGHNA and YNFKEQ. V was clipped by 1 base and J by 3 bases, with 13 bases between them.

The rearrangement joins TRBV6-5 to TRBJ1-2; a possible D gene is TRBD1 (5 bases). Trimming took off 0 bases at V and 6 bases at J, with 5 bases between the two ends. Germline V gives CDR1 MNHEY, CDR2 SVGAGI. The CDR3 is 12 residues long. The chain's CDR3 is CASSYSGDGYTF. For the CDR3, the DNA is TGTGCCAGCAGTTACTCAGGGGATGGCTACACCTTC.

J is TRBJ2-7 and V is TRBV18; 11 positions agree with TRBD2. J gave up 1 base and V 5 bases, and 7 bases lay outside the gene matches. In germline, CDR1 is KGHSH, CDR2 LQKENI. The CDR3 covers 16 residues. The CDR3: CASSFLAGGPSYEQYF. DNA of the CDR3: TGTGCCAGCTCATTCTTAGCGGGGGGGCCGTCCTACGAGCAGTACTTC.